The 32 T cell receptor beta chains given below trace back to one sample, sequenced in a study of glioma-infiltrating T cells. The iRepertoire nested amplicon-rescue multiplex PCR amplified TCR alpha and beta CDR3s from RNA. A single record per CDR3 protein comes from TCRdb applying MiXCR to the multiplex PCR reads. The table records about 140,000 distinct CDR3 sequences, 39% of them present only once. Sequencing was done on a sample of glioma tissue, nonneoplastic brain tissue, or PBMCs (not recorded which). Receptors originate from a human donor with low-grade glioma or glioblastoma, undergoing nonglioma brain surgery, or in good health (not recorded which).

This chain connects TRBV5-1 to TRBJ2-1; D gene uncertain. The length of the CDR3 is 13 residues. V was cut by 1 base and J by 7 bases, with 9 bases left in between. Germline values: CDR1 SGHRS, CDR2 YFSETQ. Written as DNA, the CDR3 is TGCGCCAGCAGCTTGAGCCCAGTTAATGAGCAGTTCTTC. Its translation is CASSLSPVNEQFF.

This clonotype has only one observation. The V call is TRBV7-9, the J call TRBJ1-1; the D gene is possibly TRBD1 (5 bases). Germline V gene sequence: CDR1 SEHNR, CDR2 FQNEAQ (reference sequence). V was pared by 5 bases and J by 4 bases, with 11 bases between. The length of the CDR3 is 13 residues. Here the CDR3 reads CASSLLGGTEAFF. CDR3 DNA sequence: TGTGCCAGCAGCCTTCTGGGGGGCACTGAAGCTTTCTTT.

The table lists this clonotype with a few counts. This chain links TRBV20-1 with TRBJ2-3, with 11 bases matching TRBD2. Germline loops: CDR1 DFQATT, CDR2 SNEGSKA (reference sequence). V lost 6 bases, J lost 0 bases, and 2 bases stayed unmatched. The CDR3 extends over 14 amino acids. The chain's CDR3 is CSAGTSGSTDTQYF. Here the CDR3 DNA reads TGCAGTGCCGGGACTAGCGGTAGCACAGATACGCAGTATTTT.

This clonotype came up a few times. V gene TRBV12-3 or TRBV12-4 combines with J gene TRBJ2-7; 8 bases match TRBD1. Losses at the gene ends were 6 bases for V and 9 bases for J; bases not matched to a gene: 10. This CDR3 region has 13 residues. The CDR3 coding sequence is TGTGCCAGCAGACGAAAGACAGGGGAAGGGCAGTACTTC. Its translation is CASRRKTGEGQYF.

This clonotype was seen a handful of times. CDR3 DNA: TGTGCCAGCAGCTTAGCCGCCGGGAGGAGCACAGATACGCAGTATTTT. Translation: CASSLAAGRSTDTQYF. The V gene is TRBV7-2, the J gene TRBJ2-3, with 7 positions matching TRBD2. Per the germline V gene, CDR1 is SGHTA and CDR2 is FQGNSA. The CDR3 is made up of 16 amino acids. The V segment lost 0 bases and the J segment 0 bases; nucleotides outside the gene matches: 3.

This chain connects TRBV6-1 to TRBJ1-5, with 9 bases identical to TRBD1. CDR1 and CDR2 from the germline V gene are MNHNS and SASEGT. The CDR3 has 16 residues. V gave up 4 bases and J gave up 6 bases; unmatched junction bases: 10. The chain's CDR3 is CASSVTTQGAGQPQHF. The CDR3 DNA sequence: TGTGCCAGCAGTGTTACCACACAGGGGGCCGGTCAGCCCCAGCATTTT.

V is TRBV12-5 and J is TRBJ2-7; perhaps TRBD1 as D (6 bases). The CDR3 spans 14 residues. The germline V and J ends were trimmed by 6 bases and 2 bases, with 14 bases remaining between them. CDR1 LGHNT and CDR2 FRNRAP come from the germline V gene. The CDR3 here is CASGEQGIAYEQYF. In DNA, the CDR3 is TGTGCTAGTGGGGAACAGGGTATAGCCTACGAGCAGTACTTC. The variable domain in full, completed from reference TRBV12-5 and TRBJ2-7, reads DARVTQTPRHKVTEMGQEVTMRCQPILGHNTVFWYRQTMMQGLELLAYFRNRAPLDDSGMPKDRFSAEMPDATLATLKIQPSEPRDSAVYFCASGEQGIAYEQYFGPGTRLTVT.

The DNA of the CDR3 is TGTGCCAGCAGTGATGGGACGGGGAGTGATGGCTACACCTTC. It specifies CASSDGTGSDGYTF. The chain combines TRBV2 with TRBJ1-2, with a possible D match to TRBD1 (5 bases). The V end lost 3 bases, the J end lost 6 bases, and 14 bases lay between the germline ends. CDR3 length: 14 residues. Germline values: CDR1 SNHLY, CDR2 FYNNEI.

In its sample, this clonotype was seen many times. The chain recombines TRBV6-2 or TRBV6-3 with TRBJ1-1; D is unresolved. The CDR3 runs 11 residues. V gave up 3 bases and J gave up 7 bases, with 6 bases separating them. Looked up from germline, CDR1 is MNHEY and CDR2 is SVGEGT. The CDR3 spells CASSYISEAFF. The CDR3 bases are TGTGCCAGCAGTTATATCAGTGAAGCTTTCTTT.

The chain links TRBV6-1 to TRBJ2-1; 9 nucleotides align to TRBD2. Germline trimming cut 6 bases from V and 8 bases from J; bases unmatched to any gene: 11. CDR1 MNHNS and CDR2 SASEGT come from the germline V gene. This CDR3 comprises 15 residues. DNA for the CDR3: TGTGCCAGCAGCCGTAATAGCGGGAGTATTGATGAGCAGTTCTTC. Its translation: CASSRNSGSIDEQFF.

Points on this clonotype: It may be a read error: a sequence one base away is much more abundant. In this CDR3 the conserved last residue, phenylalanine or tryptophan, is missing, so a read error is likely. J is TRBJ2-7 and V is TRBV6-2 or TRBV6-3; D could derive from TRBD1 or TRBD2 (5 bases each). CDR3 length: 15 amino acids. V was cut by 6 bases and J by 0 bases, with 15 bases left in between. Germline V gene data show CDR1 as MNHEY and CDR2 as SVGEGT. CDR3 in amino acids: CASRREGESSYEQYL. For the CDR3, the DNA is TGTGCCAGCAGGAGGGAAGGGGAGAGCTCCTACGAGCAGTACTTA.

V and J are TRBV9 and TRBJ1-2; no reliable D call. The CDR3 length is 13 residues. The V end lost 0 bases, the J end lost 2 bases, and 5 bases lay between the germline ends. CDR1 and CDR2 (germline): SGDLS, YYNGEE. The CDR3 DNA reads as TGTGCCAGCAGCGTAGGGTCCAACTATGGCTACACCTTC. Protein: CASSVGSNYGYTF.

The chain recombines TRBV4-2 with TRBJ1-2; D is unresolved. This CDR3 has 14 residues. V lost 4 bases and J 4 bases, leaving 13 bases between the germline ends. Germline CDR1 and CDR2: LGHNA and YNFKEQ. CDR3 DNA sequence: TGTGCCAGCAGCCGGGCTGATGGGGTCTATGGCTACACCTTC. Translated, it gives CASSRADGVYGYTF.

V is TRBV12-5 and J is TRBJ2-7; 7 bases are shared with TRBD1. The junction had 7 bases not matched to a gene; V was cut back by 4 bases and J by 4 bases. CDR1 is LGHNT and CDR2 is FRNRAP in the germline V gene. This CDR3 is built from 14 residues. The CDR3 region is CASGSPGTVYEQYF. CDR3 sequence (DNA): TGTGCTAGTGGTTCCCCCGGGACAGTTTACGAGCAGTACTTC.

CDR3 DNA sequence: TGCAGTGCTGAGGGGGTCGCCGGAAACACCATATATTTT. The encoded protein is CSAEGVAGNTIYF. The chain employs TRBV20-1 and TRBJ1-3; possibly TRBD1 for D (6 bases). Germline V lookup: CDR1 DFQATT, CDR2 SNEGSKA (reference sequence). Trimming removed 5 bases from V and 4 bases from J, with 12 bases in between. The CDR3 has 13 amino acids.

A remark on this clonotype: This clone may be a read error of a much larger clone one base away. The V call is TRBV11-1, the J call TRBJ2-7; TRBD1 matches at 10 bases. The trim removed 6 bases at V and 2 bases at J, leaving 4 bases unmatched. The CDR3 totals 14 residues. Germline lookup yields CDR1 SGHAT and CDR2 FQDESV (reference sequence). CDR3 residues: CASRPGTGAYEQYF. CDR3 DNA: TGTGCCAGCAGGCCCGGGACAGGGGCCTACGAGCAGTACTTC.

This clonotype appeared a few times. This chain uses TRBV28 with TRBJ1-1, with no clear D. Trimming took off 2 bases at V and 1 base at J, with 5 bases between the two ends. Germline V lookup: CDR1 MDHEN, CDR2 SYDVKM. CDR3 size: 13 residues. The CDR3: CASSLGSNTEAFF. In DNA form, the CDR3 reads TGTGCCAGCAGTTTAGGGTCGAACACTGAAGCTTTCTTT.

There are a few counts of this clonotype. The gene calls are TRBV6-1 and TRBJ2-5; D is uncertain. V was trimmed by 5 bases and J by 4 bases, leaving 17 bases between them. The CDR3 contains 15 residues. Germline CDR1 is MNHNS and CDR2 is SASEGT. The DNA of the CDR3 is TGTGCCAGCAGTTCATCCTGGAGAGCGCCAGAGACCCAGTACTTC. Its protein product is CASSSSWRAPETQYF.

The chain links TRBV20-1 to TRBJ2-3, with 10 bases identical to TRBD2. The CDR3 totals 13 residues. V was pared by 4 bases and J by 4 bases, with 2 bases of the junction left unmatched. Per the germline V gene, CDR1 is DFQATT and CDR2 is SNEGSKA (reference sequence). The CDR3 nucleotides are TGCAGTGCTATAGCGGGAGGCTCAGATACGCAGTATTTT. Translating gives CSAIAGGSDTQYF.

This clonotype was detected many times. The chain couples TRBV20-1 to TRBJ2-7; D remains ambiguous. The V and J ends lost 6 bases and 2 bases respectively, with 20 bases between them. Germline loops: CDR1 DFQATT, CDR2 SNEGSKA (reference sequence). The length of the CDR3 is 15 residues. The CDR3 sequence: CSALSSGGGTYEQYF. The DNA for the CDR3 is TGCAGTGCGCTAAGTTCCGGCGGTGGGACCTACGAGCAGTACTTC.

The chain carries TRBV27 and TRBJ1-6; D ambiguous. Trimming took off 3 bases at V and 7 bases at J, with 10 bases between the two ends. There are 14 residues in the CDR3. The germline V gene encodes CDR1 MNHEY and CDR2 SMNVEV (reference sequence). The CDR3 region has the DNA TGTGCCAGCAGTTTCGATCTTAGCAATTCACCCCTCCACTTT. Translating gives CASSFDLSNSPLHF.

Details on this clonotype: No conserved phenylalanine or tryptophan ends this CDR3, so it is likely a read error. The chain uses TRBV6-1 and TRBJ1-5; 8 bases map to TRBD1. The CDR3 loop spans 15 amino acids. CDR1 is MNHNS and CDR2 is SASEGT in the germline V gene. Unmatched junction bases numbered 6, after V lost 5 bases and J lost 3 bases. For the CDR3, the DNA is TGTGCCAGCAGTCCCGGGACAGGCCTCAATCAGCCCCAGCATCTT. Its translation: CASSPGTGLNQPQHL.

This clonotype appeared a few times. The J gene is TRBJ1-2, the V gene TRBV6-1, with 8 bases fitting TRBD1. The CDR3 extends over 14 amino acids. J was trimmed by 10 bases and V by 2 bases; bases with no gene match: 9. Germline V gives CDR1 MNHNS, CDR2 SASEGT. As DNA, the CDR3 is TGTGCCAGCAGTGAACCTGGACAGGGTGGTTTCTACACCTTC. Its translation: CASSEPGQGGFYTF.

In nucleotides, the CDR3 is TGTGCCAGCTCACGGGGACTCCGCACAGATACGCAGTATTTT. Encoded protein: CASSRGLRTDTQYF. The J gene is TRBJ2-3, the V gene TRBV18, with a possible D match to TRBD2 (6 bases). This CDR3 comprises 14 residues. Deletions cut 4 bases from V and 1 base from J, with 9 bases between. The germline CDR1 and CDR2 sequences are KGHSH and LQKENI. The complete variable domain, with remaining parts taken from reference TRBV18 and TRBJ2-3, reads NAGVMQNPRHLVRRRGQEARLRCSPMKGHSHVYWYRQLPEEGLKFMVYLQKENIIDESGMPKERFSAEFPKEGPSILRIQQVVRGDSAAYFCASSRGLRTDTQYFGPGTRLTVL.

This clonotype turned up a few times. DNA of the CDR3: TGTGCCAGCAGCGCGGGACAGGCGATCTCTGGAAACACCATATATTTT. It encodes CASSAGQAISGNTIYF. The chain recombines TRBV7-2 with TRBJ1-3; the match to TRBD1 covers 8 bases. The junction had 6 bases not matched to a gene; V was cut back by 5 bases and J by 0 bases. Per germline, CDR1 SGHTA and CDR2 FQGNSA. This CDR3 spans 16 amino acids.

Only one count was recorded for this clonotype. CDR3 in amino acids: CASSNPSGRRHEQYF. The CDR3 bases are TGTGCCAGCAGCAACCCTAGCGGGCGACGCCACGAGCAGTACTTC. V usage is TRBV28 and J usage is TRBJ2-7, with 8 bases identical to TRBD2. The V segment lost 6 bases and the J segment 5 bases; nucleotides outside the gene matches: 12. The V gene's germline CDR1 is MDHEN and CDR2 SYDVKM. CDR3 length: 15 residues.

Concerning this clonotype itself: Its ends do not fully match the called genes, so a read error is possible. V gene TRBV12-3 or TRBV12-4 combines with J gene TRBJ2-1; D might be TRBD2 (5 bases). This CDR3 is 14 amino acids long. The CDR3: CASLGENDYNERFF. CDR3 nucleotides: TGTGCCAGCCTAGGAGAGAACGACTACAATGAGCGGTTCTTC.

This chain connects TRBV7-9 to TRBJ2-3, with TRBD1 identical over 8 bases. Germline V lookup: CDR1 SEHNR, CDR2 FQNEAQ (reference sequence). V lost 11 bases, J lost 6 bases, and 4 bases stayed unmatched. This CDR3 contains 11 residues. The CDR3 loop is CALAGGDTQYF. The CDR3 nucleotides read TGTGCCCTAGCAGGGGGCGATACGCAGTATTTT.

This clonotype was detected a few times. This chain links TRBV12-3 or TRBV12-4 with TRBJ1-5; 7 nucleotides line up with TRBD1. After removal of 5 bases from V and 7 bases from J, the junction contained 5 bases not matched to a gene. This CDR3 has 13 residues. The CDR3 bases are TGTGCCAGCAGTCGGACAGGTGACCAGCCCCAGCATTTT. Amino acids: CASSRTGDQPQHF.

This clonotype was counted at least ten times. Here the CDR3 DNA reads TGTGCCAGCAGCCAAAAAGGGACAGGGGTCTACAATGAGCAGTTCTTC. This gives the protein CASSQKGTGVYNEQFF. The V call is TRBV3-1, the J call TRBJ2-1, with 10 nucleotides matching TRBD1. This CDR3 comprises 16 residues. V was pared by 2 bases and J by 3 bases, with 4 bases of the junction left unmatched. The germline V gene encodes CDR1 LGHDT and CDR2 YNNKEL (reference sequence).

This clonotype showed up just a few times. V usage is TRBV4-2 and J usage is TRBJ2-1, with 12 bases lining up with TRBD2. V shed 3 bases and J 7 bases; nucleotides not matched to a gene: 7. Per the germline V gene, CDR1 is LGHNA and CDR2 is YNFKEQ. There are 16 residues in the CDR3. This CDR3 is CASSHPLAGGVNEQFF. Written as DNA, the CDR3 is TGTGCCAGCAGCCATCCTCTAGCGGGAGGGGTGAATGAGCAGTTCTTC.

The chain has TRBV29-1 and TRBJ1-1, with 9 bases identical to TRBD1. The CDR3 covers 12 residues. CDR1 is SQVTM, CDR2 ANQGSEA, per germline. Losses at the gene ends were 7 bases for V and 4 bases for J; bases not matched to a gene: 4. CDR3 protein: CSGTGVGTEAFF. The CDR3 nucleotides read TGCAGCGGGACAGGGGTAGGCACTGAAGCTTTCTTT. Combining the CDR3 with reference TRBV29-1 and TRBJ1-1 gives the whole variable domain SAVISQKPSRDICQRGTSLTIQCQVDSQVTMMFWYRQQPGQSLTLIATANQGSEATYESGFVIDKFPISRPNLTFSTLTVSNMSPEDSSIYLCSGTGVGTEAFFGQGTRLTVV.